This TCR beta chain was identified during a study of blood T cell repertoires in COVID-19. This clone was observed once. Trimming took 1 base from V and 3 from J, leaving 13 bases between them. The germline V gene has CDR1 SGHDT and CDR2 YYEEEE. CDR3 length equals 15 residues. Sequenced by immunoSEQ multiplex PCR; TCRdb stores in-frame clones only, minus some. This sample yields approximately 240,000 clones, of which roughly 80% are seen a single time; 1.3% belongs to the top ten. The source of this sequence is a woman aged 40-49 years with acute COVID-19. This chain joins TRBV5-6 and TRBJ1-1; D is undetermined. The sample taken for sequencing was PBMCs or T cells enriched from blood (not recorded which). Here the CDR3 DNA reads TGTGCCAGCAGCTTGAGCCTGAGGCCTGACACTGAAGCTTTCTTT. The encoded protein is CASSLSLRPDTEAFF.